The clone carrying this T cell receptor beta chain was seen at least ten times. No antigen is known for it. CDR3 length equals 15 residues. V was cut by 2 bases and J by 0 bases, with 10 bases left in between. Germline loops: CDR1 MDHEN, CDR2 SYDVKM. This sample is drawn from a study of Graves' ophthalmopathy and Graves' hyperthyroidism. About the research overall: Peripheral blood (taken before any treatment) was collected at initial diagnosis. Study-wide results and caveats: Most expanded clonotypes in thyroid above 0.001 frequency also showed up in blood. A classifier, a 13-signature model, separated ophthalmopathy from stable hyperthyroidism with nearly 90% sensitivity and 65% to 83% specificity.

Ophthalmopathy donors showed moderate-to-severe activity, CAS ≥3, NOSPECS ≥4 and a duration under 3 months. From RNA, the CDR3 regions of TCR beta chains were amplified and sequenced. The authors performed first-round RT-PCR with HTBI primers and then a second-round multiplex PCR. Using its own MiXCR run on the multiplex PCR reads, TCRdb lists one record per CDR3 protein. The sample contains roughly 500,000 distinct CDR3 sequences, roughly 14% of which appear only once. This TCR derives from a young woman with Graves' ophthalmopathy. The V gene is TRBV28, the J gene TRBJ1-1; weak D call: TRBD1 (5 bases). The sequenced material came from blood. The chain's CDR3 is CASSLTTGLNTEAFF. CDR3 nucleotides: TGTGCCAGCAGTTTAACCACAGGCCTGAACACTGAAGCTTTCTTT.